This TCR beta chain stems from a study of T cell responses to AZD1222 COVID-19 vaccine (dated by TCRdb to about 2021). Study-level background: A total of over 230 trial participants underwent TCR sequencing, of whom about 200 had received two doses of AZD1222 and about 26 had received two doses of the MenACWY control vaccine. Enrollment into the trials was organized by age into subgroups of 18-55, 56-69 and 70-plus years, and those subgroups contained approximately 150, 30 and 60 TCR-sequenced participants, respectively. The investigation overall reported the following: Nearly half of unique spike-specific TCRs reportedly recognized epitopes outside regions mutated in the B.1.351 and B.1.1.7 variants. No day 14 peak-response samples were available, so repertoires were characterized only after the peak T cell response. The vaccine-associated CD4 TCRs covered the entire spike protein, and the dominant responses fell in regions 160-218 and 743-854. After two AZD1222 doses, both the breadth and the depth of spike-specific TCRs were significantly higher than at day 0 and than in MenACWY recipients. In the small 56-69-year group, the increase in depth fell short of significance, most likely because of low power. Most participants were white British and females outnumbered males, and the authors suggested that clonal diversity may have been underestimated. Conclusions about previously exposed vaccinees were limited because only 5 or 6 AZD1222 recipients were SARS-CoV-2 seropositive at baseline.

The CDR3 regions of human TCRbeta chains were analyzed by immunosequencing. The authors' analysis ran thus. TCRs in the repertoires were matched against a reference library of SARS-CoV-2-specific TCRs that had been generated with the MIRA antigen-specificity platform. Breadth was defined as the fraction of unique TCRs that were SARS-CoV-2-associated, and depth was defined as the fraction of total T cells that were SARS-CoV-2-associated. Using the MIRA data, each spike-specific TCR was mapped to the spike region that the TCR reacts to and placed in a CD4 or CD8 class. Log10-transformed breadth and depth values were compared by one-way ANOVA with Sidak's multiple comparisons tests. In TCRdb, the immuneACCESS table is reduced to in-frame sequences with V and J assigned. These tables do not hold every clone; where another copy was compared, an unresolved V gene accounts for under half, and the others remain unexplained. That table furnishes V, J and clone size, whereas the DNA furnished D and trimming. The sample records around 160,000 clones, around 94% of which are singletons. The ten largest clones add up to roughly 4.6% of the sample.

Note on this clone: No cognate antigen has been identified for it. No base quality values were provided; no much bigger clone lies one nucleotide off.

The time point label corresponds to: about 28 days (+/-7) after the second vaccine dose. AZD1222 recipients given second doses at about 4 weeks or at about 12 weeks were pooled, since spike-specific TCR depth and breadth were not found to differ between the two schedules. Samples from vaccinated people were obtained from the UK trials COV001 and COV002, which included a single-blind randomized controlled phase 2/3 trial of AZD1222 (ChAdOx1 nCoV-19) in healthy adults. For TCRbeta chain sequencing, PBMC samples were collected from trial participants at day 0 and at day 28 after the second dose. The CDR3 measures 13 amino acids from cysteine to phenylalanine. The CDR3 DNA has 39 bases and is translated from base 1. CDR1 is given as MDHEN and CDR2 as SYDVKM, both from the germline V gene. V and J are truncated by 3 bases and 8 bases respectively, leaving an intervening sequence of 10 bases.

The material sequenced was peripheral blood, taken 28 days after the second AZD1222 dose. The sequence was collected from an adult who received the AZD1222 COVID-19 vaccine. This receptor chain uses TRBV28 and TRBJ1-4; a confident D gene designation cannot be given. The sequenced DNA: TGTGCCAGCAGTTTGGGAGAGGGCGAAAAACTGTTTTTT. This translates into CASSLGEGEKLFF.